This is a list of T cell receptor beta chains from one sample in a study of blood T cell repertoires in COVID-19. Assay: immunoSEQ multiplex PCR; the TCRdb copy retains only in-frame clones and omits some. The table has 50,000 to 65,000 clones, 88% seen once. The sequenced sample was peripheral blood. The receptors shown here come from a man between 60 and 70 years old with acute or convalescent COVID-19. Each CDR3 is given with its conserved first and last residue. The order of the fields is D gene, clone size, J gene, V gene, CDR3 DNA, CDR3 protein. D genes are given only for firm matches. Part of the rows lack a size; the others show once, few, many or a class for expanded clones.

>TRBD1|few|TRBJ1-6|TRBV6-4
TGTGCCAGCAGTGACGGACAGGGGGCTTCACCCCTCCACTTT
CASSDGQGASPLHF
>TRBD1|-|TRBJ2-2|TRBV11-2
TGTGCCAGCAGCCGGGACAGGGGGCTGTCCGGGGAGCTGTTTTTT
CASSRDRGLSGELFF
>-|-|TRBJ2-7|TRBV3-1/TRBV3-2
TGTGCCAGCAGCCAAGATACAGGGACCGTGCAGTACTTC
CASSQDTGTVQYF
>-|-|TRBJ2-5|TRBV10-1
TGCGCCAGCAGTCAAGGCCCCGACAGTCACCAAGAGACCCAGTACTTC
CASSQGPDSHQETQYF
>-|-|TRBJ2-6|TRBV29-1
TGCAGCGTAGGGACAACTGGGGCCAACGTCCTGACTTTC
CSVGTTGANVLTF
>TRBD2|few|TRBJ2-7|TRBV4-1
TGCGCCAGCAGCCAAAATATAGCGGGAACAACCTACGAGCAGTACTTC
CASSQNIAGTTYEQYF
>-|-|TRBJ1-5|TRBV18
TGTGCCAGCTCGTCTGGGGGGAATCAGCCCCAGCATTTT
CASSSGGNQPQHF
>TRBD1|-|TRBJ1-6|TRBV28
TGTGCCAGCAGCCCCGGACAGGTGCGTCCCCTCCACTTT
CASSPGQVRPLHF
>-|-|TRBJ1-5|TRBV7-8
TGTGCCAGCAGCACAGCCCGGGAGCGACATCAGAGTCAGCCCCAGCATTTT
CASSTARERHQSQPQHF
>TRBD1|-|TRBJ1-2|TRBV30
TGTGCCTGGAGGACAGGGAACTATGGCTACACCTTC
CAWRTGNYGYTF
>TRBD1|-|TRBJ2-7|TRBV2
TGTGCCAGCAAACAACAGGACAGGAGTAACGAGCAGTACTTC
CASKQQDRSNEQYF
>TRBD2|-|TRBJ2-3|TRBV2
TGTGCCAGCAGTGACGGGACTAGCTATACGCAGTATTTT
CASSDGTSYTQYF
>-|-|TRBJ2-1|TRBV6-5
TGTGCCAGCAGACGTATAGAGGCGAGGGATGAGCAGTTCTTC
CASRRIEARDEQFF
>-|few|TRBJ2-1|TRBV15
TGTGCCACCAGCAGCGAAGAGGGTGGCGAGCAGTTCTTC
CATSSEEGGEQFF
>TRBD2|few|TRBJ2-1|TRBV27
TGTGCCAGCAGTTTTGACGGGACTAGCGGGGACAATGAGCAGTTCTTC
CASSFDGTSGDNEQFF
>-|-|TRBJ1-2|TRBV29-1
TGCAGCGTTGAATACAGGGACAATTATGGCTACACCTTC
CSVEYRDNYGYTF
>TRBD1|-|TRBJ2-7|TRBV13
TGTGCCAGCAGCTCGGTTGGGACAGGGAACTACGAGCAGTACTTC
CASSSVGTGNYEQYF
>-|-|TRBJ1-1|TRBV4-2
TGTGCCAGCAGCCTCTCCGGGGGGGGATTCACTGAAGCTTTCTTT
CASSLSGGGFTEAFF
>TRBD1|-|TRBJ1-5|TRBV6-6
TGTGCCAGCAATGACCGACAGGGAAGGAGCAATCAGCCCCAGCATTTT
CASNDRQGRSNQPQHF
>-|-|TRBJ1-1|TRBV28
TGTGCCAGCAGTTCGCCAGGCGCGATGAACACTGAAGCTTTCTTT
CASSSPGAMNTEAFF
>-|-|TRBJ1-4|TRBV5-5
TGTGCCAGCAGCTTGGCCTCCACTATCGGAAAACTGTTTTTT
CASSLASTIGKLFF
>-|-|TRBJ2-5|TRBV18
TGTGCCAGCTCACCGGCCGGGGAGACCCAGTACTTC
CASSPAGETQYF
>-|-|TRBJ1-1|TRBV6-6
TGTGCCAGCAGAACCAGGCCTGAAGCTTTCTTT
CASRTRPEAFF
>TRBD2|-|TRBJ2-7|TRBV6-1
TGTGCCAGCAGTGAAAAACTAGCGGGAGGCGAGCAGTACTTC
CASSEKLAGGEQYF
>-|once|TRBJ1-2|TRBV5-1
TGCGCCAGCAGTGAGGGCAACTATGGCTACACCTTC
CASSEGNYGYTF
>TRBD2|-|TRBJ2-2|TRBV15
TGTGCCACCAGGCGGGGGGGGCTAGCGGAAAACACCGGGGAGCTGTTTTTT
CATRRGGLAENTGELFF
>TRBD2|-|TRBJ2-2|TRBV5-1
TGCGCCAGCAGCCGGACTAGCGGGAGGCGATACACCGGGGAGCTGTTTTTT
CASSRTSGRRYTGELFF
>TRBD2|-|TRBJ2-1|TRBV7-9
TGTGCCAGCAGCCCCCCCTTCCGACTAGCTGTCGACAATGAGCAGTTCTTC
CASSPPFRLAVDNEQFF
>-|-|TRBJ2-1|TRBV19
TGTGCCAGTAGTAAAAACTCCCTCTCCTACAATGAGCAGTTCTTC
CASSKNSLSYNEQFF
>TRBD1|-|TRBJ2-4|TRBV5-4
TGTGCCAGCAGCTTGCCCCCGGGACAGGGGCTAGCCAAAAACATTCAGTACTTC
CASSLPPGQGLAKNIQYF
>-|-|TRBJ2-7|TRBV5-1
TGCGCCAGCAGCTTTTTGAGCGGACCCATCTACGAGCAGTACTTC
CASSFLSGPIYEQYF
>TRBD1|-|TRBJ2-7|TRBV11-1
TGTGCCAGCAGCTTAGCCGGGACAGGGACCTACGAGCAGTACTTC
CASSLAGTGTYEQYF
>TRBD1|-|TRBJ1-1|TRBV10-3
TGTGCCATCAGTGCCCCGGGACAGGGTGAGAACACTGAAGCTTTCTTT
CAISAPGQGENTEAFF
>-|-|TRBJ2-3|TRBV4-2
TGTGCCAGCAGCCAGGACTTAGAACTCCTCTTCACAGATACGCAGTATTTT
CASSQDLELLFTDTQYF
>-|few|TRBJ2-1|TRBV21-1
TGTGCCAGCAGCGAAAGCGGGAGTAGGAACAATGAGCAGTTCTTC
CASSESGSRNNEQFF
>TRBD1|-|TRBJ1-3|TRBV10-2
TGCGCCAGCAGAAATCGAAGCCCAGGGGGTAGTGGAAACACCATATATTTT
CASRNRSPGGSGNTIYF
>-|-|TRBJ1-2|TRBV28
TGTGCCAGCAGTTTAATCGGACAAATTAACTATGGCTACACCTTC
CASSLIGQINYGYTF
>TRBD2|-|TRBJ2-6|TRBV27
TGTGCCAGCAATCGGGGGGGCCGGGGGGCCAACGTCCTGACTTTC
CASNRGGRGANVLTF
>TRBD2|-|TRBJ2-7|TRBV6-6
TGTGCCAGCACGGACGGACTAGCCGCCTACGAGCAGTACTTC
CASTDGLAAYEQYF
>TRBD2|-|TRBJ2-3|TRBV30
TGTGCCTGGAGTGTACTGGGGACTAGCTCCACAGATACGCAGTATTTT
CAWSVLGTSSTDTQYF
>-|once|TRBJ1-3|TRBV18
TGTGCCAGCTCGACGACAGACTCTGGAAACACCATATATTTT
CASSTTDSGNTIYF
>-|-|TRBJ1-1|TRBV7-3
TGTGCCAGCAGTCGTTCGGGGGTGAACACTGAAGCTTTCTTT
CASSRSGVNTEAFF
>-|-|TRBJ1-3|TRBV7-2
TGTGCCAGCAGCTTAACCTTTGGGGGGGGGAACTTCAGGGACACCATATATTTT
CASSLTFGGGNFRDTIYF
>TRBD1|-|TRBJ1-2|TRBV3-1/TRBV3-2
TGTGCCAGCAGCCCAGGGACCGGACAGGGGGTTCGGAGCTATGGCTACACCTTC
CASSPGTGQGVRSYGYTF
>TRBD1|-|TRBJ1-4|TRBV4-1
TGCGCCAGCAGCCAACCAGGGGGTAGTGAAAAACTGTTTTTT
CASSQPGGSEKLFF
>TRBD2|-|TRBJ2-3|TRBV5-1
TGCGCCAGCAGCTTGGCCCAGACTAGCGGGCGAACCACAGATACGCAGTATTTT
CASSLAQTSGRTTDTQYF
>-|-|TRBJ1-2|TRBV25-1
TGTGCCAGCCGGGGAGGGGACAATCGGTCGTACGGCTACACCTTC
CASRGGDNRSYGYTF
>-|-|TRBJ2-7|TRBV27
TGTGCCAGCAGTTTGAAGGACAACTACGAGCAGTACTTC
CASSLKDNYEQYF
>-|-|TRBJ1-5|TRBV19
TGTGCCAGTACCTCCCTCAATCAGCCCCAGCATTTT
CASTSLNQPQHF
>TRBD1|-|TRBJ2-1|TRBV6-2/TRBV6-3
TGTGCCAGCAGTTACTCGAGGGACAGGGGGATTTCCTACAATGAGCAGTTCTTC
CASSYSRDRGISYNEQFF
>-|-|TRBJ1-5|TRBV3-1/TRBV3-2
TGTGCCAGCAGCCCTGACTGGGGAGGCCAGCCCCAGCATTTT
CASSPDWGGQPQHF